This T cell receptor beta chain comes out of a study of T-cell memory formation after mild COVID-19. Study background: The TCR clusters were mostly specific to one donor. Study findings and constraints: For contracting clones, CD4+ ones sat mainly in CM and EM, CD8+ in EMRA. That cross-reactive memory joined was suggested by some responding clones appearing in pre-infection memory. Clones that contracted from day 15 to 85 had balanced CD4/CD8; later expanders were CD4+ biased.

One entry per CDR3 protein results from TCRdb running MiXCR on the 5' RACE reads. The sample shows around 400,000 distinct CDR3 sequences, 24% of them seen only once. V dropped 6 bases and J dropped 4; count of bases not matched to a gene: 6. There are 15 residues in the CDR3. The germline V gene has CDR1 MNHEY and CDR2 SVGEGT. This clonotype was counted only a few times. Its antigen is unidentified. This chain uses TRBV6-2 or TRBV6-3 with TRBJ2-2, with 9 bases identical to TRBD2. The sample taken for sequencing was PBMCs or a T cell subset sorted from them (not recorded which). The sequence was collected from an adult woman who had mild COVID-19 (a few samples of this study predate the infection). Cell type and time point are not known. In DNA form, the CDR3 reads TGTGCCAGCAGACGGACTAGCGATATCACCGGGGAGCTGTTTTTT. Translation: CASRRTSDITGELFF.